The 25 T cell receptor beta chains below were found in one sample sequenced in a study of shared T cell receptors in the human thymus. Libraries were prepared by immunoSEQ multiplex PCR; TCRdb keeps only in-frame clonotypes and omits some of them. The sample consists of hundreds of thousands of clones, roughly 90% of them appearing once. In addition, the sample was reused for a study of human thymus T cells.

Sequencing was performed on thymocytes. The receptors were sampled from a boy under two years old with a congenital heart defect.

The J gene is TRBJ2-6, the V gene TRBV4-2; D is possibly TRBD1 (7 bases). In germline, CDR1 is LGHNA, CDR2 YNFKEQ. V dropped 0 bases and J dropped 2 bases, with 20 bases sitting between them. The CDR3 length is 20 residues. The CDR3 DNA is TGTGCCAGCAGCCAAGATCGAGGAGGGGGCAGGATAGCTGGGGCCAACGTCCTGACTTTC. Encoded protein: CASSQDRGGGRIAGANVLTF.

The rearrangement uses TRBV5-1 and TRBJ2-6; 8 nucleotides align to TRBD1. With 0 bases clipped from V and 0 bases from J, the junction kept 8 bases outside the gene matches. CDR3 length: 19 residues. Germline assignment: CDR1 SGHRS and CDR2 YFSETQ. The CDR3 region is CASSLGPGTGFSGANVLTF. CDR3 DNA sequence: TGCGCCAGCAGCTTGGGACCCGGGACAGGATTCTCTGGGGCCAACGTCCTGACTTTC.

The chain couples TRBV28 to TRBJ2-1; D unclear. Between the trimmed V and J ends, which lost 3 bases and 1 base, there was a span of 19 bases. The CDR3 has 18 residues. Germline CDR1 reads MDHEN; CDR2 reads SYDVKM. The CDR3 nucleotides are TGTGCCAGCAGTTTCTTGGCATTCCCCTCCTCTTCCTACAATGAGCAGTTCTTC. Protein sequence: CASSFLAFPSSSYNEQFF.

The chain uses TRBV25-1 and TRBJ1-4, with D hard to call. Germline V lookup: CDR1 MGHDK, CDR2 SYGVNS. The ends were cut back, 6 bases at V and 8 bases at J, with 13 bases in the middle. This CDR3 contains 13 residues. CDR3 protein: CASRRGRREKLFF. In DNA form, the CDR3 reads TGTGCCAGCAGGCGGGGTAGACGAGAAAAACTGTTTTTT.

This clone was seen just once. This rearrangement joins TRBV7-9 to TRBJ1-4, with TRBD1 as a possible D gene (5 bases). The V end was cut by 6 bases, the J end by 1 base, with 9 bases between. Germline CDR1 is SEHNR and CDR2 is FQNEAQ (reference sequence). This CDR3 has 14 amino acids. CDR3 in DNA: TGTGCCAGCAGTTTGGACATAACTAATGAAAAACTGTTTTTT. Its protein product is CASSLDITNEKLFF.

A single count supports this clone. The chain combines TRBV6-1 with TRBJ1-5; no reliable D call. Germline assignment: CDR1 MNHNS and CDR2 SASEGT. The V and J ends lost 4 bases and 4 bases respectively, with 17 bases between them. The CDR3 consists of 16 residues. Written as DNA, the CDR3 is TGTGCCAGCAGTGCAACCTCTCCGCCACAGAATCAGCCCCAGCATTTT. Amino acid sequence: CASSATSPPQNQPQHF.

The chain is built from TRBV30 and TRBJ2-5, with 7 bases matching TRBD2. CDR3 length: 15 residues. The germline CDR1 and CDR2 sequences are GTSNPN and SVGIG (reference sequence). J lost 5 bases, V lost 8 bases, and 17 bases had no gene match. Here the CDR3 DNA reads TGTGCCCGGTCCCCCGGGGGGACGAAACGGGAGACCCAGTACTTC. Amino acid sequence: CARSPGGTKRETQYF.

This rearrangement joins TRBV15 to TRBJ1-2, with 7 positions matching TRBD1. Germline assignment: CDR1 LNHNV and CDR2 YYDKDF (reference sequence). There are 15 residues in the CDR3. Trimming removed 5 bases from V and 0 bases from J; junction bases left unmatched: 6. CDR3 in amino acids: CATSFQGQPNYGYTF. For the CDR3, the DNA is TGTGCCACCAGCTTTCAGGGACAGCCTAACTATGGCTACACCTTC.

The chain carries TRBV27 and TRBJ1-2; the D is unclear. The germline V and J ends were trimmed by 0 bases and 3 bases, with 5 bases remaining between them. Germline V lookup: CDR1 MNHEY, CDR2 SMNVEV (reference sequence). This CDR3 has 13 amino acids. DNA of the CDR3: TGTGCCAGCAGTTTATCCGGGGACTATGGCTACACCTTC. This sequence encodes CASSLSGDYGYTF.

The CDR3 sequence is CASRDWTEHNNEQFF. CDR3 sequence (DNA): TGTGCCAGCAGGGACTGGACAGAGCATAACAATGAGCAGTTCTTC. The chain carries TRBV6-1 and TRBJ2-1; D might be TRBD1 (6 bases). V was pared by 6 bases and J by 5 bases, with 17 bases between. The CDR3 totals 15 residues. Germline values: CDR1 MNHNS, CDR2 SASEGT.

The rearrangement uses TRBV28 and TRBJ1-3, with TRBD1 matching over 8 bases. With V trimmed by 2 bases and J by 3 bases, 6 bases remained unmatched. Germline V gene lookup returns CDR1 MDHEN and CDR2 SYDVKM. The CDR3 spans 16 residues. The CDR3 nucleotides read TGTGCCAGCAGTTTACCTCAGGGGGCCGGTGGAAACACCATATATTTT. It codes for CASSLPQGAGGNTIYF.

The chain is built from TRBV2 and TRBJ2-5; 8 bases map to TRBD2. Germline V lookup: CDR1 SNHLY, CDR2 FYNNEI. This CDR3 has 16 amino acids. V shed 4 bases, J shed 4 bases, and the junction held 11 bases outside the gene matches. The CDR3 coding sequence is TGTGCCAGCAGTGGCGGGGTAGCGGGAAGTGGAGAGACCCAGTACTTC. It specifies CASSGGVAGSGETQYF.

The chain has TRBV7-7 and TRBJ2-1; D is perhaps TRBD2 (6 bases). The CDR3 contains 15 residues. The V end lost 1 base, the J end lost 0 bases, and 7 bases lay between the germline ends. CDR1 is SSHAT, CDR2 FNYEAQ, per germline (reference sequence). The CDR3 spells CASSLVLASYNEQFF. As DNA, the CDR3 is TGTGCCAGCAGCTTAGTACTAGCCTCCTACAATGAGCAGTTCTTC.

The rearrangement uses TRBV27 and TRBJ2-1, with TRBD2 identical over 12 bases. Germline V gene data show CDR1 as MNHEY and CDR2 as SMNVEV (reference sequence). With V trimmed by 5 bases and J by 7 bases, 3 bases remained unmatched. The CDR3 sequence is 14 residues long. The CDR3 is CASSLGTSGNEQFF. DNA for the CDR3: TGTGCCAGCAGTCTCGGGACTAGCGGGAATGAGCAGTTCTTC.

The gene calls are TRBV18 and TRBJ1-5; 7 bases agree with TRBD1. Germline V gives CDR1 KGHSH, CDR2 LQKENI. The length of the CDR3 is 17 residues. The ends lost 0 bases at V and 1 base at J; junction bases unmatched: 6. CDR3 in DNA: TGTGCCAGCTCACCACCGCGACAGGGAGTGAGCAATCAGCCCCAGCATTTT. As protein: CASSPPRQGVSNQPQHF. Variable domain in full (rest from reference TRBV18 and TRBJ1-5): NAGVMQNPRHLVRRRGQEARLRCSPMKGHSHVYWYRQLPEEGLKFMVYLQKENIIDESGMPKERFSAEFPKEGPSILRIQQVVRGDSAAYFCASSPPRQGVSNQPQHFGDGTRLSIL.

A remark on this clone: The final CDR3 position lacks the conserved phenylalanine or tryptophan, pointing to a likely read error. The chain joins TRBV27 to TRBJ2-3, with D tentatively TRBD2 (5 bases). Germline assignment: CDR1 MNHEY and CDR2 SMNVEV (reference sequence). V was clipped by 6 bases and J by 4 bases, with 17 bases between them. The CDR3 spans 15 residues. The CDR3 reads CASSLQSGYADTQYL. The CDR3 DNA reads TGTGCCAGCAGCCTCCAGAGCGGTTATGCAGATACGCAGTATCTT.

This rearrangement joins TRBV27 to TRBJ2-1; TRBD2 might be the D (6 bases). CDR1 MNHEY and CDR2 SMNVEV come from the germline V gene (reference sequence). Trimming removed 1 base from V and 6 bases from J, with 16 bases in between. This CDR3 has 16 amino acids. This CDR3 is CASSLFFGSSSNEQFF. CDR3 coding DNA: TGTGCCAGCAGTTTATTTTTCGGGAGCTCAAGCAATGAGCAGTTCTTC.

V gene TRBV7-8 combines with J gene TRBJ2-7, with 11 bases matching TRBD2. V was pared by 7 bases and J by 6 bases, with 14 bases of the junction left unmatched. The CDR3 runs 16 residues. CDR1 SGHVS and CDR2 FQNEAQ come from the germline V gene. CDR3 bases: TGTGCCAGCATCCCCTTTAGCGGGAGGGGGGATAGCGAGCAGTACTTC. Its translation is CASIPFSGRGDSEQYF.

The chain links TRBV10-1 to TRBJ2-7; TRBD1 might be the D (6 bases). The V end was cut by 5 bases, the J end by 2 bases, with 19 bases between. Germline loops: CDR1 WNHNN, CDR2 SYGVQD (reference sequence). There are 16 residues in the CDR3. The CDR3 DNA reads TGCGCCAGCAGTAGTAAATTTCCAGGGACACCCTACGAGCAGTACTTC. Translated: CASSSKFPGTPYEQYF.

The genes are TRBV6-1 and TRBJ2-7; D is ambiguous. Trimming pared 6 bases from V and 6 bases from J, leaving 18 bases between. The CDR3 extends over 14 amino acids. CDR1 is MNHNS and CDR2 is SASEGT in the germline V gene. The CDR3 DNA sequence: TGTGCCAGCAGGATGGGTAGCCCCCTACTCGAGCAGTACTTC. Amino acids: CASRMGSPLLEQYF.

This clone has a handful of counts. For the CDR3, the DNA is TGTGCCAGCAGCCCGAGTCGGGAGGAGGAAGAGACCCAGTACTTC. It is translated as CASSPSREEEETQYF. V and J are TRBV7-2 and TRBJ2-5; 7 bases agree with TRBD2. V trimming: 5 bases; J trimming: 3 bases; junction bases outside the gene matches: 9. This CDR3 is built from 15 residues. Germline lookup yields CDR1 SGHTA and CDR2 FQGNSA.

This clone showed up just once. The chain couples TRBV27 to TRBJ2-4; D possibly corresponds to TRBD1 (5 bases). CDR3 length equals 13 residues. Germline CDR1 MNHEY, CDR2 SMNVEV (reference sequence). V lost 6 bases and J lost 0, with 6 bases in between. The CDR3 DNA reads TGTGCCAGCAGACAGGTAGCCAAAAACATTCAGTACTTC. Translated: CASRQVAKNIQYF.

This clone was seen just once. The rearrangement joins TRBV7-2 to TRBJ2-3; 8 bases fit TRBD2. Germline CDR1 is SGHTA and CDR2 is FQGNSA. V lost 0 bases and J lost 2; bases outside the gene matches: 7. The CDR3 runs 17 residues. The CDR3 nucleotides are TGTGCCAGCAGCTTAGCTCCGGGACTAGTGAACACAGATACGCAGTATTTT. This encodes CASSLAPGLVNTDTQYF. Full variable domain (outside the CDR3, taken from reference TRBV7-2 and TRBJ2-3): GAGVSQSPSNKVTEKGKDVELRCDPISGHTALYWYRQSLGQGLEFLIYFQGNSAPDKSGLPSDRFSAERTGGSVSTLTIQRTQQEDSAVYLCASSLAPGLVNTDTQYFGPGTRLTVL.

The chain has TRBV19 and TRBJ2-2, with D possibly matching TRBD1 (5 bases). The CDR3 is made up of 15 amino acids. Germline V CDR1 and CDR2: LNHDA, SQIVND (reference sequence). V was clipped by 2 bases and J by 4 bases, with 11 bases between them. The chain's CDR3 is CASSIHEDTTGELFF. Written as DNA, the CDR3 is TGTGCCAGTAGTATACATGAGGACACCACCGGGGAGCTGTTTTTT.

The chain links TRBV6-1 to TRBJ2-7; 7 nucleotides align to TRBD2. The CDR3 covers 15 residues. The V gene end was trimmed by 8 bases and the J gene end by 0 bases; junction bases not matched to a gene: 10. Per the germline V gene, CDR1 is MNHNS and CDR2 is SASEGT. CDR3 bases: TGTGCCAGCTTCCTGGGGGAGCGGGACTCCTACGAGCAGTACTTC. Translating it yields CASFLGERDSYEQYF.